This T cell receptor (beta chain) is from a study of T cells in Graves' hyperthyroidism and ophthalmopathy (dated by TCRdb to about 2019). Regarding the complete study: Peripheral blood was sampled at the time of initial diagnosis, prior to any treatment. Prospective prediction of ophthalmopathy was tested in an independent validation cohort of approximately 18 hyperthyroidism patients and some 17 patients who later progressed to ophthalmopathy. TCR Vbeta CDR3 sequencing of 135 peripheral blood samples (approximately 44 ophthalmopathy, approximately 80 hyperthyroidism and roughly 17 progressor patients) is reported in the paper. To identify distinguishing TCR V-J signatures, a discovery cohort of some 99 patients was used, comprising roughly 45 with Graves' ophthalmopathy and some 60 with stable Graves' hyperthyroidism. Thyroid tissue and blood T-cell repertoires from several Graves' hyperthyroidism patients were also compared in the study. After sampling, hyperthyroidism patients received methimazole starting at 30 mg daily, and ophthalmopathy patients received high-dose intravenous methylprednisolone. The approximately 98 discovery patients were randomly divided into training and test sets at a 7:3 ratio.

The TCR beta CDR3 regions were amplified from RNA transcripts. For the first round of RT-PCR on the TCR CDR3, the HTBI primer set was used together with the Qiagen OneStep RT-PCR kit. Libraries were constructed in a second round of multiplex PCR, after which size selection and purification were performed. Paired-end sequencing of the libraries was performed with 100 bp reads on an Illumina HiSeq2000. The authors processed their data as follows. SOAPnuke was used to process the raw data, with reads discarded if the reads contained adapters or uncalled bases, had a mean Phred below 15, or lacked an exact constant-primer or identifier match. COPE v1.2.5 was used to merge high-quality paired reads, and clonotypes were defined as unique nucleotide sequences. MiTCR v1.1 was used to align the clonotypes against IMGT TRBV, TRBD and TRBJ reference segments. The analysis included only V-J combinations with a frequency above 0.0001, which together covered 99% to 99.2% of the repertoires. A TCS score was defined as the ratio of F50 (clonal expansion) to E x V (chaos), with BLOSUM62-based TCRdist applied between CDR3 peptides within each V-J. Welch's t-statistics and random forest reduced approximately 520 V-J features to 10 to 15, which were used in a naive Bayes classifier (R e1071). Clones were called with MiXCR by TCRdb after fastp trimmed the public reads at Q25, and only in-frame beta chains were retained. Entries are consolidated by CDR3 protein sequence, retaining the most common genes and DNA. The V and J calls and clone size come from TCRdb's table, not from the authors' own analysis. Here the sample has about 300,000 distinct CDR3 sequences; roughly a fifth occur a single time. Just under 40% of the sample is taken by the ten largest.

About this clonotype: No cognate antigen has been identified for it. No much larger clone is present one base from it, and per-base qualities are unavailable.

In the ophthalmopathy patients, disease was moderately to severely active, with a Clinical Activity Score of 3 or more, a NOSPECS grade of 4 or more, and a duration of less than 3 months. The study excluded patients with uncontrolled infections, other autoimmune diseases, pregnancy or lactation. Diagnoses were based on clinical symptoms, serum thyroxine and TRAb, thyroid ultrasound and orbital computed tomography. Ficoll-Paque density gradient centrifugation was used to isolate PBMCs from 10 ml of fresh peripheral blood. Total RNA was extracted using Trizol reagent, and RNA quality was assessed on an Agilent 2100 Bioanalyzer. V and J lose 2 bases and 2 bases, and a span of 9 bases separates them. The CDR3 numbers 15 residues from cysteine through phenylalanine. The kept DNA is CDR3 alone, 45 bases in frame from the first base. The germline V gene supplies CDR1 SGHTA and CDR2 FQGTGA. Paper-wide results and their limitations: In validation, progression to ophthalmopathy was predicted by the model with nearly 71% sensitivity and roughly 76% specificity, a median of about 6.8 months before onset. Ophthalmopathy was separated from stable hyperthyroidism by a 13 V-J signature model, with approximately 86% sensitivity and roughly 81% specificity obtained in cross-validation and 80%/75% obtained in testing. Most expanded thyroid clonotypes (frequency above 0.001) were also detected in blood, a finding suggesting that blood repertoires may reflect thyroid immune responses. Sample size was not statistically predetermined, and blinding of investigators to group allocation was not performed.

What was sequenced was blood. The chain is encoded by TRBV7-3 joined to TRBJ2-2, with no reliable assignment of the D segment. The TCR comes from a man between 45 and 60 years old with Graves' ophthalmopathy. Here the CDR3 is given as CASSLVPENTGELFF. The nucleotide sequence reads as follows: TGTGCCAGCAGCTTAGTACCAGAAAACACCGGGGAGCTGTTTTTT.